A selection of T cell receptor beta chains follows, all from one sample in a study of blood T cell repertoires in COVID-19. Repertoires were generated with immunoSEQ multiplex PCR, while TCRdb's copy carries only in-frame clones and drops some. The repertoire holds about 240,000 clones, about 85% seen once, with 7.2% in the top ten. The sample taken for sequencing was peripheral blood. These receptors came from a man aged 55-75 years who had recovered from COVID-19. Each CDR3 is given with its conserved first and last residue. A D gene is named only where the DNA matches it firmly. For some rows the clone size is stated as once, few or many, or as a class when expanded; others skip it.

clone size,J gene,D gene,V gene,CDR3 DNA,CDR3 protein
few,TRBJ1-4,NA,TRBV19,TGTGCCAGTAGTATTACGAGCGGGCGGAATGAAAAACTGTTTTTT,CASSITSGRNEKLFF
NA,TRBJ1-4,NA,TRBV6-5,TGTGCCAGCAGCCGATCCGGTAATGAAAAACTGTTTTTT,CASSRSGNEKLFF
NA,TRBJ2-2,NA,TRBV7-9,TGTGCCAGCCTGGGCCGATCGAACACCGGGGAGCTGTTTTTT,CASLGRSNTGELFF
NA,TRBJ2-1,TRBD2,TRBV3-1/TRBV3-2,TGTGCCAGCAGCCAGCGGGGGGCGGTTGATGAGCAGTTCTTC,CASSQRGAVDEQFF
few,TRBJ1-1,NA,TRBV10-3,TGTGCCATCAGTGATGGGCTCTGGAACACTGAAGCTTTCTTT,CAISDGLWNTEAFF
few,TRBJ1-5,NA,TRBV25-1,TGTGCCAGCAGTGAATCCAGGGCCGGCAATCAGCCCCAGCATTTT,CASSESRAGNQPQHF
NA,TRBJ2-7,NA,TRBV18,TGTGCCAGCTCACCACCGTCTAAGAGCTCCTACGAGCAGTACTTC,CASSPPSKSSYEQYF
NA,TRBJ2-5,TRBD1,TRBV7-6,TGTGCCAGCAGCTCCAGGGGGGAGACCCAGTACTTC,CASSSRGETQYF
NA,TRBJ1-4,TRBD1,TRBV30,TGTGCCTGCTACAGGGGGGCTAATGAAAAACTGTTTTTT,CACYRGANEKLFF
few,TRBJ1-1,NA,TRBV5-4,TGTGCCAGCAGCTCGTACAAGGCGCGGGGAAGCGAAGCTTTCTTT,CASSSYKARGSEAFF
NA,TRBJ2-4,NA,TRBV18,TGTGCCAGCTCACCAAACCAGAACACAAAAAACATTCAGTACTTC,CASSPNQNTKNIQYF
NA,TRBJ1-1,TRBD1,TRBV10-3,TGTGCCATCAGAAGGACAGGGGGGAGGACTGAAGCTTTCTTT,CAIRRTGGRTEAFF
NA,TRBJ2-1,TRBD2,TRBV4-2,TGTGCCAGCAGCCGTCTGGGTGGCGGGGGGCTATACAATGAGCAGTTCTTC,CASSRLGGGGLYNEQFF
NA,TRBJ2-5,NA,TRBV12-3/TRBV12-4,TGTGCCAGCAGTCTATTGACAGACGGGACCCAGTACTTC,CASSLLTDGTQYF
once,TRBJ1-5,NA,TRBV6-1,TGTGCCAGCAGTGATTCTAGCGGCGTCCAGCATTTT,CASSDSSGVQHF
NA,TRBJ2-5,NA,TRBV29-1,TGCAGCGTCGCCTCCACGGTGAGAGAGACCCAGTACTTC,CSVASTVRETQYF
NA,TRBJ2-7,NA,TRBV19,TGTGCCGGATTGAGGACAAGCTACGAGCAGTACTTC,CAGLRTSYEQYF
NA,TRBJ1-6,NA,TRBV2,TGTGCCAGCAGGAGCGGTAGAGGGCAGCGATCACCCCTCCACTTT,CASRSGRGQRSPLHF
NA,TRBJ1-3,NA,TRBV5-5,TGTGCCAGCAATTTCGAGGGAGCCGGAAACACCATATATTTT,CASNFEGAGNTIYF
NA,TRBJ2-5,TRBD2,TRBV6-5,TGTGCATCTGGTCGGGGGGTTGGCGAGACCCAGTACTTC,CASGRGVGETQYF
NA,TRBJ2-2,TRBD2,TRBV3-1/TRBV3-2,TGTGCCAGCAGCCTCCACGGGGGGACCGGGGAGCTGTTTTTT,CASSLHGGTGELFF
many,TRBJ2-3,TRBD2,TRBV29-1,TGCAGCGCTGGGACTAGCGGGAATACGCAGTATTTT,CSAGTSGNTQYF
NA,TRBJ2-4,TRBD2,TRBV28,TGTGCCAGCAGTAAAGGGACTAGCGGGGTGATCTACATTCAGTACTTC,CASSKGTSGVIYIQYF
NA,TRBJ2-1,TRBD2,TRBV5-4,TGTGCCAGCAGCTTAGAGCGGGGGGGGTACAATGAGCAGTTCTTC,CASSLERGGYNEQFF
NA,TRBJ2-3,TRBD2,TRBV11-2,TGTGCCAGCAGCTTGTCTGGGGCTAGCGGGGGGGCTCGTACAGATACGCAGTATTTT,CASSLSGASGGARTDTQYF
NA,TRBJ1-6,NA,TRBV6-2/TRBV6-3,TGTGCCAGCAGTTCACTCTATGATCTCTCTTCACCCCTCCACTTT,CASSSLYDLSSPLHF
NA,TRBJ1-4,NA,TRBV15,TGTGCCACCAGCGAGGAAGGTCTAAGTGAAAAACTGTTTTTT,CATSEEGLSEKLFF
NA,TRBJ1-2,TRBD1,TRBV29-1,TGCAGCGTTGGGGACAGGGGGAACTATGGCTACACCTTC,CSVGDRGNYGYTF
NA,TRBJ1-2,NA,TRBV7-2,TGTGCCAGCAGCTTTCGTGGGGGCGATGGCTACACCTTC,CASSFRGGDGYTF
NA,TRBJ2-3,TRBD2,TRBV2,TGTGCCAGCAGTGGCGTCATAGCGGGGGCCACAGATACGCAGTATTTT,CASSGVIAGATDTQYF
few,TRBJ2-3,TRBD1,TRBV2,TGTGCCAGCAGTAGGGGGCTGGATACGCAGTATTTT,CASSRGLDTQYF
NA,TRBJ1-1,TRBD1,TRBV5-1,TGCGCCAGCAGCACTCGGCTCCGGACAGGGGACTCGAACACTGAAGCTTTCTTT,CASSTRLRTGDSNTEAFF
NA,TRBJ1-2,NA,TRBV3-1/TRBV3-2,TGTGCCAGCAGCACACGGGGCGCGGGGGGCTACACCTTC,CASSTRGAGGYTF
NA,TRBJ1-1,NA,TRBV6-1,TGTGCCAGCAGTGAAGACAGTAACACTGAAGCTTTCTTT,CASSEDSNTEAFF
NA,TRBJ2-2,TRBD2,TRBV7-8,TGTGCCAGCAGCTCCCTAGCGGGGTCGAACACCGGGGAGCTGTTTTTT,CASSSLAGSNTGELFF